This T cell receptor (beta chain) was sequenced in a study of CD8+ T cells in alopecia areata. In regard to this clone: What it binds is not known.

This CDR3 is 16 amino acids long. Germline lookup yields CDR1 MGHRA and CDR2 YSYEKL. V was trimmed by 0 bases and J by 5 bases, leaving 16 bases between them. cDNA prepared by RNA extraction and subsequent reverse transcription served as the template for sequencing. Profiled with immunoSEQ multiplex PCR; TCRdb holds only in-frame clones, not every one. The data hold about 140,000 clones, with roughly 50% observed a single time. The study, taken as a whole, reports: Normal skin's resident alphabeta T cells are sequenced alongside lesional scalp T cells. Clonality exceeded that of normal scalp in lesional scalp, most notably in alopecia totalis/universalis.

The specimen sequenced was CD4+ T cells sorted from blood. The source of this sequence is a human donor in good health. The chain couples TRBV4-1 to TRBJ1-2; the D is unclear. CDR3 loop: CASSQDWRPSLYGYTF. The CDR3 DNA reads TGCGCCAGCAGCCAAGATTGGAGGCCCTCGCTATATGGCTACACCTTC.